The entry that follows covers one T cell receptor (beta chain) sequence. Its antigen remains undetermined. It has no much larger one-base neighbor in the sample; base qualities were not kept. Based on the germline V gene (reference sequence), the CDR1 and CDR2 sequences are WNHNN and SYGVQD. The V and J ends are trimmed by 4 bases and 7 bases, leaving 13 bases between them. From cysteine to phenylalanine, the CDR3 is 14 amino acids long. Kept here is only the CDR3 DNA, which spans 42 bases and is read in frame from base 1. The source of the sample is a study of OX40 agonist ivuxolimab in advanced cancers. About the study as a whole: Ivuxolimab was an agonistic, fully human IgG2 monoclonal antibody directed against OX40 (CD134), a costimulatory receptor. Intravenous ivuxolimab was administered to patients every 2 weeks at six dose levels: 0.01, 0.1, 0.3, 1.5, 3 and 10 mg/kg. Of the roughly 52 dose-escalation patients, hepatocellular carcinoma was present in about 20, melanoma in around 15, renal cell carcinoma in 9 and head and neck cancer in 9. A male proportion of roughly 80% and a mean age of approximately 60 years, ranging from about 23 to 90, were recorded for the dose-escalation cohort. Patients were allowed to have had prior anti-PD-1, anti-PD-L1 or anti-CTLA-4 therapy, and 30% to 40% of the dose-escalation patients had previously received checkpoint inhibitors. Three dose-escalation patients achieved partial responses, one with hepatocellular carcinoma and two with cutaneous melanoma. Peripheral TCRbeta sequencing aimed to test whether ivuxolimab altered TCR sequence diversity and caused clonal T-cell expansion. The paper describes the monotherapy dose-escalation part (N of about 55 patients) of the phase I trial of ivuxolimab.

General findings and caveats noted by the study authors: Clonal expansion of both CD4+ and CD8+ blood T cells was observed from baseline to week 6 at doses 0.1 to 3.0 mg/kg. Antigen specificity was not determined for the clonally expanded peripheral T cells. After ivuxolimab, CD8+ T cells had more expanded clones than CD4+ T cells on average. Low levels of normalized T-cell clonal expansion were also seen in some patients who did not respond. In the 0.1-3.0 mg/kg groups, partial responders had among the lowest normalized peripheral clonal expansion, particularly in CD8+ T cells.

To sequence the TCRbeta CDR3 region, genomic DNA was isolated from the sorted cells. TCRbeta CDR3 regions were sequenced using the immunoSEQ Assay. TCRdb took this table from immuneACCESS and kept in-frame rearrangements with V and J called. Such tables lack part of the clones; where checked against another copy, unresolved V genes explain under half of the gap, and the rest is unexplained. The sample has 45,000 to 65,000 clones on record, about four fifths of them singletons. Jointly, the top ten make up 13% of the sample. Patients with autoimmune disease history or receiving systemic immunosuppression were excluded from the trial. Peripheral blood for TCR sequencing was collected from all dose cohorts at baseline, on cycle 4 day 1, and on cycle 7 day 1. The samples were drawn from a first-in-human, open-label, multicenter phase I dose-escalation trial of ivuxolimab. Adults with locally advanced or metastatic melanoma, renal cell, hepatocellular, or head and neck squamous cell carcinoma were enrolled in the trial. Before TCR sequencing, CD4+ and CD8+ T cells were separately sorted from peripheral blood.

Rearrangement joined TRBV10-1 to TRBJ2-2; the D gene lacks a confident call. This clonotype was obtained from an adult with an advanced solid tumor such as melanoma, head and neck, liver or kidney cancer. This material consisted of CD4+ or CD8+ T cells sorted from blood, taken in a trial of the OX40 agonist ivuxolimab. The sequence in DNA is TGCGCCAGCAGTGGACTCCGTTCTGGCGGGGAGCTGTTTTTT. Protein translation: CASSGLRSGGELFF.